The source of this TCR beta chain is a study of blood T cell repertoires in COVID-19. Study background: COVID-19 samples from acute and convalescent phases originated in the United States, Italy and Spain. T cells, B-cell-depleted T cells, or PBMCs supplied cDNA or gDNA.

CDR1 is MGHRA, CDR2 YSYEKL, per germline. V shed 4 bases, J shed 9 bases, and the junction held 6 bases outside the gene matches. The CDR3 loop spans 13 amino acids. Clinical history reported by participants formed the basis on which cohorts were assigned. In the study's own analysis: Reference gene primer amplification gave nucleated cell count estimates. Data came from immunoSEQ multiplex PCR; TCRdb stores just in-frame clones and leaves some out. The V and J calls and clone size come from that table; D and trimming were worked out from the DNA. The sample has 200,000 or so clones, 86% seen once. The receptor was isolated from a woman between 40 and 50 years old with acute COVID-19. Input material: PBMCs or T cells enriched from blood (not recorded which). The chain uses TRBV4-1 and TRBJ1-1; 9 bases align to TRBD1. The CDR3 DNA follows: TGCGCCAGCAGCCTTAGGGACAGGGACCAAGCTTTCTTT. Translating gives CASSLRDRDQAFF.